This T cell receptor beta chain was captured by sequencing in a study of blood T cell repertoires in COVID-19. Trimming cost V 4 bases and J 4 bases; bases outside gene matches: 6. CDR3 length: 14 residues. Per germline, CDR1 MNHNY and CDR2 SVGAGI (reference sequence). Measured with immunoSEQ multiplex PCR; TCRdb has only the in-frame clones, and not every one. The data hold about 190,000 clones, with almost 90% observed a single time. The sequencing input was peripheral blood. The V and J genes are TRBV6-6 and TRBJ2-7; 8 bases are shared with TRBD1. This TCR was sampled from a man over 45 with acute or convalescent COVID-19. This CDR3 reads CASSSPGDRYEQYV. The CDR3 DNA sequence: TGTGCCAGCAGTTCCCCCGGGGACAGGTACGAGCAGTACGTC.